This TCR beta chain was profiled in a study of blood T cell repertoires in COVID-19. Study-wide context: Sample material is recorded as cDNA or gDNA derived from T cells, B-cell-depleted T cells, or PBMCs.

Germline V gene data show CDR1 as SEHNR and CDR2 as FQNEAQ (reference sequence). CDR3 length equals 19 residues. Trimming cost V 1 base and J 4 bases, with 24 bases left between them. This clone is a singleton in its sample. Per the study methods: Amplifying reference gene primers gave estimates of nucleated cell counts. Only in-frame clones appear in the TCRdb table, and some are missing; sequencing was by immunoSEQ multiplex PCR. Clonal size and the V and J genes are those of that table, whereas D and trimming came from the DNA. The sample lists roughly 100,000 clones, 87% seen once, with 6% to 6.5% in the top ten.

The J gene is TRBJ2-3, the V gene TRBV7-9; TRBD2 might be the D (5 bases). The sample consisted of peripheral blood. This receptor was obtained from a human donor in a cohort sampled during active COVID-19. Here the CDR3 reads CASSLGSGPLASGADTQYF. The CDR3 coding sequence is TGTGCCAGCAGCTTAGGGAGCGGACCCCTGGCTTCGGGTGCAGATACGCAGTATTTT.